The text below deals with one TCR beta chain. Its antigen is still unknown. V shed 7 bases and J shed 4 bases, with 12 bases lying between them. The CDR3 runs 13 residues. TCR beta cDNA was made from approximately 540 ng total RNA with a constant-region primer. ARM-PCR was slightly modified, and three nested multiplex PCR rounds with it gave rise to the TCR beta libraries. The first two PCR rounds used TRBV1-TRBV30 primers with a Cbeta primer, around 10 cycles each. One entry per CDR3 protein results from TCRdb running MiXCR on the multiplex PCR reads. Of a few hundred thousand distinct CDR3 sequences listed, 50% to 75% are singletons. The data were taken from a study of tumor-infiltrating lymphocytes in primary liver carcinoma. Study as a whole: Subjects consisted of male and female patients aged 30 to 69 years. Staged T1-T3 N0M0, the tumors had sizes that ranged from roughly 4 to 10 cm across. Regarding the study as a whole: Lower overlap was observed for tumor-adjacent and tumor-blood pairs relative to tumor region pairs.

Germline DNA was also extracted, while the blood RNA originated from unsorted whole blood. These patients lived with chronic HBV infection and had never been treated. The clonotype comes from a woman aged 25 to 39 with primary liver carcinoma and hepatitis B virus infection. Sequenced material: peripheral blood. This chain connects TRBV12-3 or TRBV12-4 to TRBJ2-3; the D gene is possibly TRBD2 (5 bases). CDR3 nucleotide sequence: TGTGCCAGCATGCGACGGGATGCAGATACGCAGTATTTT. Residues: CASMRRDADTQYF.